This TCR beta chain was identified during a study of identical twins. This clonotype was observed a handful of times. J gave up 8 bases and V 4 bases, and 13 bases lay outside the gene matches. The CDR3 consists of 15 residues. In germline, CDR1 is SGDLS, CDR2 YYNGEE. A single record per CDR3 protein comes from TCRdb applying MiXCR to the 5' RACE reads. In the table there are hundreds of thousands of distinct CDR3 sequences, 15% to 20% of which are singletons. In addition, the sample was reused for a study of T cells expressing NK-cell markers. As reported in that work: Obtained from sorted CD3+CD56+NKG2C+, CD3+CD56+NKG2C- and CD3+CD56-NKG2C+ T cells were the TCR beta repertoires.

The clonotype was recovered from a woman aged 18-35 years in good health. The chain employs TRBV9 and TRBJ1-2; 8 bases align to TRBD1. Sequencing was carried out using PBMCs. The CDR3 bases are TGTGCCAGCAGCACCGCCCAGGACAGGGTGATAGGCTACACCTTC. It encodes CASSTAQDRVIGYTF.